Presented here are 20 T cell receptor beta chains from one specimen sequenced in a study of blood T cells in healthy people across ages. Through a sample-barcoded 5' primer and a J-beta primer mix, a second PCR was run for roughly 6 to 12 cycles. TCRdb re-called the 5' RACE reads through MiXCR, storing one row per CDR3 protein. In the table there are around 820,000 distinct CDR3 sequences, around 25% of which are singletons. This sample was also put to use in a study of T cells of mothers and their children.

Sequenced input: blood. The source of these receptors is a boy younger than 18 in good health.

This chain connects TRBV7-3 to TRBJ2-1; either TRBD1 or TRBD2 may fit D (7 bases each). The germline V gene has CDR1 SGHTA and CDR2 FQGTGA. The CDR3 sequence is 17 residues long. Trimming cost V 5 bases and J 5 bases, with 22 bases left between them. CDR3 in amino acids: CASSQKGGTAYNNEQFF. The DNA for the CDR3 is TGTGCCAGCAGCCAGAAGGGGGGGACAGCTTATAACAATGAGCAGTTCTTC.

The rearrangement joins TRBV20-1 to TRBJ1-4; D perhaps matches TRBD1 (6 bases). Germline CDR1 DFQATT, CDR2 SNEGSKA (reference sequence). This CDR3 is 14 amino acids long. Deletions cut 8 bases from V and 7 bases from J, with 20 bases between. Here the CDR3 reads CSTLKQGMGEKLFF. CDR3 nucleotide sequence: TGCAGTACTCTAAAACAGGGAATGGGTGAAAAACTGTTTTTT.

This CDR3 reads CASSSPDRGPQETQYF. The CDR3 bases are TGTGCCAGCAGCTCACCGGACAGGGGGCCCCAAGAGACCCAGTACTTC. V and J are TRBV11-2 and TRBJ2-5; 11 nucleotides align to TRBD1. V shed 4 bases and J 1 base; nucleotides not matched to a gene: 5. CDR1 is SGHAT, CDR2 FQNNGV, per germline. This CDR3 is built from 16 residues.

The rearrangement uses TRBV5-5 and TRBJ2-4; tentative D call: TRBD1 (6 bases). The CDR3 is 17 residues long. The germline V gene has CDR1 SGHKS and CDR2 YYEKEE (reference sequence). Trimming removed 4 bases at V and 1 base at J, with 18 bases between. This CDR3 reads CASSPRGAGAAKNIQYF. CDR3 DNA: TGTGCCAGCAGCCCGAGAGGAGCAGGGGCGGCCAAAAACATTCAGTACTTC.

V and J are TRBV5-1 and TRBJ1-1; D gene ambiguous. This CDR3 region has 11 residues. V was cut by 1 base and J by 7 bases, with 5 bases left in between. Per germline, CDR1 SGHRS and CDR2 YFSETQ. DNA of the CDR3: TGCGCCAGCAGCTTGCATCATGAAGCTTTCTTT. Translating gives CASSLHHEAFF.

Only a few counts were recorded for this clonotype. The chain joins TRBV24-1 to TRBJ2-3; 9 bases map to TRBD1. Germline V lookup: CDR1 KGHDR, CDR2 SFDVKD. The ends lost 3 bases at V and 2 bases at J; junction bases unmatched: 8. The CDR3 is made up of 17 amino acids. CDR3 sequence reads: CATSDTPGQGDTDTQYF. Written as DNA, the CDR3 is TGTGCCACCAGTGATACGCCGGGACAGGGCGACACAGATACGCAGTATTTT.

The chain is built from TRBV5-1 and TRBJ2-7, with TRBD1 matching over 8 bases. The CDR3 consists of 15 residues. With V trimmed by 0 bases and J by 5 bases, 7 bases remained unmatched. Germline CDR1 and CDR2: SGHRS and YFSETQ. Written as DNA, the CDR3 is TGCGCCAGCAGCTTGGCCCGGACAGGGCTGGACGAGCAGTACTTC. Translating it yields CASSLARTGLDEQYF. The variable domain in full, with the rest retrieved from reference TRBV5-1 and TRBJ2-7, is KAGVTQTPRYLIKTRGQQVTLSCSPISGHRSVSWYQQTPGQGLQFLFEYFSETQRNKGNFPGRFSGRQFSNSRSEMNVSTLELGDSALYLCASSLARTGLDEQYFGPGTRLTVT.

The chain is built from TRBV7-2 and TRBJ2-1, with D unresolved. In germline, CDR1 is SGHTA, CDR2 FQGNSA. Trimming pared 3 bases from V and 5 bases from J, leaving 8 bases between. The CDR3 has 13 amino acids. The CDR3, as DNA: TGTGCCAGCAGCTTCCAACGAAACAATGAGCAGTTCTTC. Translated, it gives CASSFQRNNEQFF.

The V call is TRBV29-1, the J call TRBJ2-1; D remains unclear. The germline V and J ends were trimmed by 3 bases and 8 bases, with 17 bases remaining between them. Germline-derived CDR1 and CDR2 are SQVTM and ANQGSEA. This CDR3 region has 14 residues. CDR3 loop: CSVDRTSVSDEQFF. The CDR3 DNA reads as TGCAGCGTTGACCGGACCAGTGTGTCGGATGAGCAGTTCTTC.

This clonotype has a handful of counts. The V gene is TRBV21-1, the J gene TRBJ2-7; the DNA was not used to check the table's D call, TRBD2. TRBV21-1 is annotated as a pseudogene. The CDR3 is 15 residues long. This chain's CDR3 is CASRKLAGGRYEQYF. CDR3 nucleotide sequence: TGTGCCAGCAGAAAACTAGCGGGAGGTCGCTACGAGCAGTACTTC.

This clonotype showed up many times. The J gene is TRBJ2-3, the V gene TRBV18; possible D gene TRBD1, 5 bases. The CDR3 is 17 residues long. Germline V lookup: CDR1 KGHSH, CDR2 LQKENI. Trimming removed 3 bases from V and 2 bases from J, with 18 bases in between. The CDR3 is CASSPDSGLRSTDTQYF. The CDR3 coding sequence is TGTGCCAGCTCACCCGATTCAGGGCTGCGATCCACAGATACGCAGTATTTT.

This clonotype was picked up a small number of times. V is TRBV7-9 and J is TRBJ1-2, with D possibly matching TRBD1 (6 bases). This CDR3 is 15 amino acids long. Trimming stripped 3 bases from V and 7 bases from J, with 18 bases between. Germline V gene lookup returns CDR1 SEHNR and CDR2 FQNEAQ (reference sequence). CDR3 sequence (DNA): TGTGCCAGCAGCTTCGTACAGGGTAGCGGAGCTGGCTACACCTTC. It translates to CASSFVQGSGAGYTF.

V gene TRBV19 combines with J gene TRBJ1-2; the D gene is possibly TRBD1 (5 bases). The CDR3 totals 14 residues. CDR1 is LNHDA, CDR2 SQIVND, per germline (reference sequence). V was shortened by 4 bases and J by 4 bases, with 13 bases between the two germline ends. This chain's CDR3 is CASSTQGTGYGYTF. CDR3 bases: TGTGCCAGTAGTACACAAGGGACGGGCTATGGCTACACCTTC.

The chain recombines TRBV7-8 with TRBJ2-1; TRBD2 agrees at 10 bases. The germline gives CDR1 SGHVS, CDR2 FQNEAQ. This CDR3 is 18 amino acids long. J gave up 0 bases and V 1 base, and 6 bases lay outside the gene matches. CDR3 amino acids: CASSLGVLAGASYNEQFF. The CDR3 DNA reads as TGTGCCAGCAGCTTAGGTGTGCTAGCGGGGGCCTCCTACAATGAGCAGTTCTTC. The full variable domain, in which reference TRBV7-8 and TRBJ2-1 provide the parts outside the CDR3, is GAGVSQSPRYKVAKRGQDVALRCDPISGHVSLFWYQQALGQGPEFLTYFQNEAQLDKSGLPSDRFFAERPEGSVSTLKIQRTQQEDSAVYLCASSLGVLAGASYNEQFFGPGTRLTVL.

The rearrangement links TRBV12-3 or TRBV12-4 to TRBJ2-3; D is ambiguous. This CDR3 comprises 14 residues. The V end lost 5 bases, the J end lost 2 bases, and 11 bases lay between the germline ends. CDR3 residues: CASSINSDTDTQYF. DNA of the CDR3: TGTGCCAGCAGTATAAACAGCGACACAGATACGCAGTATTTT.

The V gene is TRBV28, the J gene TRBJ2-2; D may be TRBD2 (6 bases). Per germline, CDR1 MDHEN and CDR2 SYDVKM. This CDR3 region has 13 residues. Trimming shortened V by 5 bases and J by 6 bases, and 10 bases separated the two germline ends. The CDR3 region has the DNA TGTGCCAGCAGTGGCGGAGGGGCCGGGGAGCTGTTTTTT. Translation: CASSGGGAGELFF.

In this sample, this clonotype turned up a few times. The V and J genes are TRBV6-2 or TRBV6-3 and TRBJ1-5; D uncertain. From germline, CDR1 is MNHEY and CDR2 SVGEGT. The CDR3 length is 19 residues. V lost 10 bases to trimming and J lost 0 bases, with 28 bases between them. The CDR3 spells CATVRPHPSAKHSNQPQHF. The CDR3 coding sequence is TGTGCCACCGTTAGGCCTCATCCATCAGCAAAACATAGCAATCAGCCCCAGCATTTT.

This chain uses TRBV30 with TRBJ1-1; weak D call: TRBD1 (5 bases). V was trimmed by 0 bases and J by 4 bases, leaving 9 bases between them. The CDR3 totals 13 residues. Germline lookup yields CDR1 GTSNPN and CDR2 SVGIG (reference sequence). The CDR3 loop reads CAWSVWGGTEAFF. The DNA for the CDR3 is TGTGCCTGGAGTGTGTGGGGGGGCACTGAAGCTTTCTTT.

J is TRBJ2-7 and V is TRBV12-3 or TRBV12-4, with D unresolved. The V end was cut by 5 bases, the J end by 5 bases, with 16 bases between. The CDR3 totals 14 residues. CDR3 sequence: CASSIRAQTNEQYF. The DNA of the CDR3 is TGTGCCAGCAGTATAAGGGCCCAGACCAACGAGCAGTACTTC.

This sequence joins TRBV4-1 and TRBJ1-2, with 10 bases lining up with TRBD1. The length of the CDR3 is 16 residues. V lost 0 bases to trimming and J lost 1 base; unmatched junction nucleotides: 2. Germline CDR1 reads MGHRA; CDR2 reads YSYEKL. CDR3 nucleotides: TGCGCCAGCAGCCAAGATGGGACAGGGGTTAACTATGGCTACACCTTC. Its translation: CASSQDGTGVNYGYTF.